The clone carrying this TCR beta chain turned up a few times. The antigen remains undetermined. This sample is drawn from a study of vaccination and CD4 T cells after COVID-19. Study overall: Overlapping peptides covering the spike proteins of SARS-CoV-2, HCoV-NL63, HCoV-OC43 and HCoV-229E were added to stimulate cells. Study-level results: Spike mono-reactivity was the property of 304 of 307 vaccine-specific clones in convalescent patients. Although the median of SARS-CoV-2-reactive clonotypes rose from about 20 to 38, the change was not significant.

An Oncomine TCR Beta short-read assay was used to sequence the DNA from cultured CD4+ T cells. Extraction of genomic DNA was performed on cultured CD4+ T cells. Each CDR3 protein gets one entry after TCRdb re-called the PCR reads with MiXCR. The profile shows 9,000 to 13,000 distinct CDR3 sequences, 30% to 35% of them singletons. This sample's treatment: approximately nine-day PBMC culture with coronavirus spike peptide pools or control peptides (ViraFEST assay). The origin of this receptor is a human donor who had recovered from COVID-19. Sequencing was performed on CD4+ T cells from blood, cultured in vitro, taken after SARS-CoV-2 vaccination.

CDR3 DNA: TGTGCCAGCAGCACCCGGACAGGGAAGGACGAGCAGTACTTC. This translates into CASSTRTGKDEQYF. This rearrangement joins TRBV7-9 to TRBJ2-7; 8 nucleotides match TRBD1. Germline lookup yields CDR1 SEHNR and CDR2 FQNEAQ (reference sequence). The CDR3 length is 14 residues. The junction had 8 bases not matched to a gene; V was cut back by 5 bases and J by 5 bases.